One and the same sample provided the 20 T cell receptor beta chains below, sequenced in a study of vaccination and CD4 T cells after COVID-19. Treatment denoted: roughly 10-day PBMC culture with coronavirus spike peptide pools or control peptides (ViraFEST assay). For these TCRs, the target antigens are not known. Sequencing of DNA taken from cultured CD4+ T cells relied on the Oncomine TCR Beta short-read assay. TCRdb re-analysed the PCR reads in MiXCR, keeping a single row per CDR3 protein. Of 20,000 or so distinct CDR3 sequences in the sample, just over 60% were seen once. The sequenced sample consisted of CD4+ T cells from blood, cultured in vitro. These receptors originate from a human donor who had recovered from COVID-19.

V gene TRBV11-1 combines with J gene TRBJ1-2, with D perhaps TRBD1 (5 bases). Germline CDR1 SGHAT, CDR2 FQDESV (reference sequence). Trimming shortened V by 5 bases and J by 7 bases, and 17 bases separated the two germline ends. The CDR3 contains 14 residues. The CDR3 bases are TGTGCCAGCAGCCGTTTTGGGCCTGGGGCTGGCTACACCTTC. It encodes CASSRFGPGAGYTF.

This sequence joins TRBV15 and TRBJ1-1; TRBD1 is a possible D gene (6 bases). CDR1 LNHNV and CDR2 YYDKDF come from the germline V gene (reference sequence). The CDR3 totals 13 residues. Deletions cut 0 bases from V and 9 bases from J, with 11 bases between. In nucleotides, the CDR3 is TGTGCCACCAGCAGAGATCGGGGGCGAAAAGCTTTCTTT. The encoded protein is CATSRDRGRKAFF.

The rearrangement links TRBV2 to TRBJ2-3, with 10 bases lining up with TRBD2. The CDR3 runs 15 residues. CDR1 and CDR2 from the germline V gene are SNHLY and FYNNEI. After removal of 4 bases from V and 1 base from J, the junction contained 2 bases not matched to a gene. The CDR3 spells CASSGAGGGTDTQYF. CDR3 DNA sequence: TGTGCCAGCAGTGGAGCGGGAGGGGGCACAGATACGCAGTATTTT.

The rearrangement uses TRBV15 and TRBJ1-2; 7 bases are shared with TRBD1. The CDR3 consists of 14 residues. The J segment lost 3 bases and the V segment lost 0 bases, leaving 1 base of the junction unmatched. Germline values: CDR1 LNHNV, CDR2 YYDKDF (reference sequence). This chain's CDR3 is CATSRDRGDYGYTF. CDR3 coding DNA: TGTGCCACCAGCAGAGACAGGGGGGACTATGGCTACACCTTC.

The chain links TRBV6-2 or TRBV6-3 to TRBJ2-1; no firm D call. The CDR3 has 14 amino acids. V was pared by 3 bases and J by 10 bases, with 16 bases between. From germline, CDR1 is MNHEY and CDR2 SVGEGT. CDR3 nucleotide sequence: TGTGCCAGCAGTTATTCACACCTAGACGGGGAGCAGTTCTTC. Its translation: CASSYSHLDGEQFF.

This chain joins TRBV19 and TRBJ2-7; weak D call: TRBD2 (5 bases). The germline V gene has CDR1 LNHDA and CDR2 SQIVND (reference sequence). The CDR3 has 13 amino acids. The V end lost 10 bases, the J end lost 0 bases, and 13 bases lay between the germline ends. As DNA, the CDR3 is TGTGCCACTTCGGACGGGAACTCCTACGAGCAGTACTTC. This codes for CATSDGNSYEQYF.

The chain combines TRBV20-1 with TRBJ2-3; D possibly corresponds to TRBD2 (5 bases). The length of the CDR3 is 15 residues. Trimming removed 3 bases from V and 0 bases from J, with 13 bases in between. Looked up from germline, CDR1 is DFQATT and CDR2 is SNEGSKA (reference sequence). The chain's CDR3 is CSARGQSGSTDTQYF. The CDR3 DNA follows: TGCAGTGCTAGGGGCCAGTCGGGAAGCACAGATACGCAGTATTTT.

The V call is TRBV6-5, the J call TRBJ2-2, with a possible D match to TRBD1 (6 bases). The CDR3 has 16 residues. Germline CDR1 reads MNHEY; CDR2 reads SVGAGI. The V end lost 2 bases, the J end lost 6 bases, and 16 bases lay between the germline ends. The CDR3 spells CASSYLGGGESGELFF. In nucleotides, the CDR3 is TGTGCCAGCAGTTACCTTGGGGGCGGCGAATCCGGGGAGCTGTTTTTT.

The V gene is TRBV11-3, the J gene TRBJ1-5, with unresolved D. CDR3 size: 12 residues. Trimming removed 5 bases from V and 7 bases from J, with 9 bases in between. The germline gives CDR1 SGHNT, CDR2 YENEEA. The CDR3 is CASSGIGQPQHF. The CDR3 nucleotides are TGTGCCAGCAGCGGAATCGGGCAGCCCCAGCATTTT. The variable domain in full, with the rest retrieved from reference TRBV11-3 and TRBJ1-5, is EAGVVQSPRYKIIEKKQPVAFWCNPISGHNTLYWYLQNLGQGPELLIRYENEEAVDDSQLPKDRFSAERLKGVDSTLKIQPAELGDSAVYLCASSGIGQPQHFGDGTRLSIL.

The DNA for the CDR3 is TGTGCCAGCAGCGTACACCCCGGGACTAGCGGGGGAAACTACGAGCAGTACTTC. Translation gives CASSVHPGTSGGNYEQYF. The chain links TRBV9 to TRBJ2-7; 14 bases fit TRBD2. The CDR3 loop spans 18 amino acids. Germline assignment: CDR1 SGDLS and CDR2 YYNGEE. V shed 1 base and J 3 bases; nucleotides not matched to a gene: 9.

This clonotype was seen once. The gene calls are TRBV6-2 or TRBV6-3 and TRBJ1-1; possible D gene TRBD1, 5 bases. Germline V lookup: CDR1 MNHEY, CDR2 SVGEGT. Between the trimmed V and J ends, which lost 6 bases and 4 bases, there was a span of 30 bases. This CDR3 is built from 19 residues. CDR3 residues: CASRPTLPRQIAGGTEAFF. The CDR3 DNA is TGTGCCAGCAGACCTACTCTCCCGCGACAGATTGCGGGAGGCACTGAAGCTTTCTTT.

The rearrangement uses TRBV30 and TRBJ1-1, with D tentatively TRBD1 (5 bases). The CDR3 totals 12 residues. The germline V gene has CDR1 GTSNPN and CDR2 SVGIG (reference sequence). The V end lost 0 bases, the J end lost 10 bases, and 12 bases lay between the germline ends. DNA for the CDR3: TGTGCCTGGAGTGTACGGTGGGGGTTAGCTTTCTTT. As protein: CAWSVRWGLAFF.

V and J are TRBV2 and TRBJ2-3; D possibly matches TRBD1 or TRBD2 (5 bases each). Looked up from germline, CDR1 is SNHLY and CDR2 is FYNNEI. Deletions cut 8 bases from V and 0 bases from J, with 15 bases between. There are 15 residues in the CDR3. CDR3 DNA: TGTGCCAGCCAACTCCAGGGAGAAAGCACAGATACGCAGTATTTT. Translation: CASQLQGESTDTQYF.

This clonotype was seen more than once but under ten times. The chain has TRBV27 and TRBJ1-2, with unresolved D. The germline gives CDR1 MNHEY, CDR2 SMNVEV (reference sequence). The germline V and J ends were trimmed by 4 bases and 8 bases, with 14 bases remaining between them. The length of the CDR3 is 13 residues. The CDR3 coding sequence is TGTGCCAGCAGTTCCATAGCCCCATGGGGCTACACCTTC. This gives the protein CASSSIAPWGYTF.

The DNA for the CDR3 is TGTGCCAGCAGACCACCGGGCAGGGGGACGTCAGATACGCAGTATTTT. Translated, it gives CASRPPGRGTSDTQYF. The rearrangement uses TRBV28 and TRBJ2-3; TRBD1 aligns across 7 bases. Trimming cost V 6 bases and J 4 bases; bases outside gene matches: 13. Germline-derived CDR1 and CDR2 are MDHEN and SYDVKM. This CDR3 comprises 16 residues.

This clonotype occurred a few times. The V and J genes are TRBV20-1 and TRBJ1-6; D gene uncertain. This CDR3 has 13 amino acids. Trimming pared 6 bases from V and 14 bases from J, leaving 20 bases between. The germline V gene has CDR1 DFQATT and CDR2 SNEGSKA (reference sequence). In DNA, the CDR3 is TGCAGTGCACATCCGTGGGAGGGCTCAGCCCTCCACTTT. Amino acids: CSAHPWEGSALHF.

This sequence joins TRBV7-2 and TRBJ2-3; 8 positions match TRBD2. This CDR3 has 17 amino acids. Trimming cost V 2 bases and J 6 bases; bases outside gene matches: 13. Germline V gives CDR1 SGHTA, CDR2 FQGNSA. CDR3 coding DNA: TGTGCCAGCAGCTTAATGAGCGGGAGCTACGGGGGGGATACGCAGTATTTT. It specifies CASSLMSGSYGGDTQYF.

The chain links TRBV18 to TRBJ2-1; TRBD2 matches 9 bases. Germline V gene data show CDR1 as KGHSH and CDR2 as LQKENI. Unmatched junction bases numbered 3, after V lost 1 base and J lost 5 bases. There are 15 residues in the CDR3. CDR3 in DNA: TGTGCCAGCTCACCACTAGCGGGAGACCACAATGAGCAGTTCTTC. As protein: CASSPLAGDHNEQFF. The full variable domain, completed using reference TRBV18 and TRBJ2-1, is NAGVMQNPRHLVRRRGQEARLRCSPMKGHSHVYWYRQLPEEGLKFMVYLQKENIIDESGMPKERFSAEFPKEGPSILRIQQVVRGDSAAYFCASSPLAGDHNEQFFGPGTRLTVL.

The DNA for the CDR3 is TGTGCCAGCAGCTTAGTTCGGAGCAGCTCCTACAATGAGCAGTTCTTC. Its protein product is CASSLVRSSSYNEQFF. The chain couples TRBV11-2 to TRBJ2-1; D is uncertain. V was shortened by 1 base and J by 0 bases, with 10 bases between the two germline ends. Germline V gene sequence: CDR1 SGHAT, CDR2 FQNNGV. The CDR3 runs 16 residues.

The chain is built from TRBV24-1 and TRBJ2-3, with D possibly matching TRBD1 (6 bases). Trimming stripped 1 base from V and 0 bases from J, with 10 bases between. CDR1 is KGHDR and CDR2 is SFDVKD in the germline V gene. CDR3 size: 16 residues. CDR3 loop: CATSDFRQGSTDTQYF. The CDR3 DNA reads TGTGCCACCAGTGATTTCCGCCAGGGGAGCACAGATACGCAGTATTTT.